The clone carrying this TCR beta chain appeared many times. Its antigen is as yet unknown. Next came a second PCR, run for roughly 6 to 11 cycles, which used a sample-barcoded 5' primer along with a J-beta primer mix. A single record per CDR3 protein comes from TCRdb applying MiXCR to the 5' RACE reads. The sample lists 710,000 or so distinct CDR3 sequences, approximately 29% occurring once. The sample is drawn from a study of blood T cells in healthy people across ages. Study results and limitations: There was no known CMV status for donors, so expanded clonotype changes were possibly confounded. A conclusive naive versus antigen-experienced comparison was prevented by the unsorted PBMCs.

Donor samples were obtained from healthy Caucasian individuals from Russia, aged about 6 to 95. Per individual sample, total RNA of at least 5 micrograms was extracted. Sequenced: blood. The sequence came from a woman at least 80 years old in good health.

CDR3 in amino acids: CSAPPTAGADTQYF. The CDR3 DNA sequence: TGCAGTGCACCGCCGACAGCGGGGGCAGATACGCAGTATTTT. The V gene is TRBV20-1, the J gene TRBJ2-3; 8 bases are a match to TRBD2. With V trimmed by 6 bases and J by 4 bases, 9 bases remained unmatched. The germline V gene has CDR1 DFQATT and CDR2 SNEGSKA (reference sequence). The CDR3 sequence is 14 residues long.